This T cell receptor (beta chain) is drawn from a study of shared clonotypes between healthy human individuals. The naive CD8 fraction comprised CD45RO-negative cells positively selected for CCR7 and excluded terminally differentiated effector memory CD45RA+ cells. CDR3 length: 10 residues. Germline CDR1 SGDLS, CDR2 YYNGEE. Between the trimmed V and J ends, which lost 4 bases and 14 bases, there was a span of 10 bases. The table came from immunoSEQ multiplex PCR; TCRdb's copy has only in-frame clones and leaves some out. The data contain hundreds of thousands of clones, 90% to 95% of them seen just once; the ten biggest clones take up approximately 0.11%.

Sequencing was performed on naive CD8+ T cells sorted from blood. The chain combines TRBV9 with TRBJ2-1; D gene uncertain. The clonotype was recovered from a woman younger than 45 in good health. CDR3 in amino acids: CASSPQSEFF. The CDR3 coding sequence is TGTGCCAGCAGCCCCCAGTCGGAGTTCTTC.